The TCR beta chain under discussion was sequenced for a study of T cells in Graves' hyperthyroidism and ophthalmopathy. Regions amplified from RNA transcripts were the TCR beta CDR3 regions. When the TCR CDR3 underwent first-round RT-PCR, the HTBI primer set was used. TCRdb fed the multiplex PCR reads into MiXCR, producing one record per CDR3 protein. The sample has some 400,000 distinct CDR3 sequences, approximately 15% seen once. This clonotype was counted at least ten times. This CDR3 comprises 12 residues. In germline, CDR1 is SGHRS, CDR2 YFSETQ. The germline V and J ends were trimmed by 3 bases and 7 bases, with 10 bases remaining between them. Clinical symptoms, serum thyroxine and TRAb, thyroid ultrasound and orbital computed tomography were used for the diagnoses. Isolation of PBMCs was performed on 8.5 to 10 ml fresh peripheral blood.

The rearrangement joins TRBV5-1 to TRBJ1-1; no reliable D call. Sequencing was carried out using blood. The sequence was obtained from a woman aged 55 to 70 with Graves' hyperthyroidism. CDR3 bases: TGCGCCAGCAGCTCAGGAGGGCTTGAAGCTTTCTTT. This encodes CASSSGGLEAFF.